Listed here are 18 T cell receptor beta chains from one sample, sequenced in a study of cytomegalovirus exposure and HLA in healthy donors. The PCR employed 60 Vbeta primers together with 13 Jbeta primers. Assay used: immunoSEQ multiplex PCR; TCRdb lists only in-frame clones, some missing. This table holds about 170,000 clones, roughly 71% found once. The source material was PBMCs. These receptors were obtained from a girl under 18 in good health and CMV-seronegative.

The V call is TRBV5-6, the J call TRBJ2-7; D is perhaps TRBD2 (6 bases). The CDR3 consists of 14 residues. Deletions cut 3 bases from V and 1 base from J, with 11 bases between. CDR1 is SGHDT, CDR2 YYEEEE, per germline. The CDR3 spells CASSSGLFSYEQYF. CDR3 in DNA: TGTGCCAGCAGCTCGGGACTCTTTTCCTACGAGCAGTACTTC.

This clone was seen a handful of times. The chain couples TRBV9 to TRBJ2-1; 8 nucleotides agree with TRBD2. The CDR3 runs to 16 residues. V gave up 1 base and J gave up 7 bases; unmatched junction bases: 10. Germline CDR1 and CDR2: SGDLS and YYNGEE. This CDR3 is CASSVTDQRGRNEQFF. DNA of the CDR3: TGTGCCAGCAGCGTAACCGACCAGCGGGGGAGGAATGAGCAGTTCTTC.

The chain has TRBV2 and TRBJ2-5, with 7 bases fitting TRBD1. Germline V gives CDR1 SNHLY, CDR2 FYNNEI. CDR3 length: 14 amino acids. Germline trimming cut 6 bases from V and 5 bases from J; bases unmatched to any gene: 9. The CDR3 loop is CASSERQGTETQYF. The CDR3 DNA is TGTGCCAGCAGCGAAAGACAGGGAACGGAGACCCAGTACTTC. Together with reference TRBV2 and TRBJ2-5, the CDR3 gives the full variable domain: EPEVTQTPSHQVTQMGQEVILRCVPISNHLYFYWYRQILGQKVEFLVSFYNNEISEKSEIFDDQFSVERPDGSNFTLKIRSTKLEDSAMYFCASSERQGTETQYFGPGTRLLVL.

The rearrangement links TRBV5-4 to TRBJ2-6, with unresolved D. V was trimmed by 0 bases and J by 0 bases, leaving 4 bases between them. The CDR3 spans 15 residues. The germline V gene has CDR1 SGHNT and CDR2 YYREEE (reference sequence). DNA of the CDR3: TGTGCCAGCAGCTTGGTATCCTCTGGGGCCAACGTCCTGACTTTC. It specifies CASSLVSSGANVLTF.

V usage is TRBV5-8 and J usage is TRBJ1-5; possibly TRBD1 for D (5 bases). Germline V lookup: CDR1 SGHTS, CDR2 YDEGEE. V shed 0 bases and J shed 6 bases, with 13 bases lying between them. The CDR3 is made up of 15 amino acids. CDR3 in DNA: TGTGCCAGCAGCTTGGAAAGGGGTAGGACTCAGCCCCAGCATTTT. Encoded protein: CASSLERGRTQPQHF.

The V and J genes are TRBV2 and TRBJ2-7; 9 bases map to TRBD1. Unmatched junction bases numbered 5, after V lost 4 bases and J lost 4 bases. Germline-derived CDR1 and CDR2 are SNHLY and FYNNEI. The CDR3 covers 14 residues. The DNA for the CDR3 is TGTGCCAGCAGTGTAAGGACAGGGGTGTACGAGCAGTACTTC. It translates to CASSVRTGVYEQYF.

The chain uses TRBV15 and TRBJ2-1; TRBD2 matches 7 bases. The V and J ends lost 9 bases and 9 bases, in that order; junction bases with no gene match: 14. CDR3 length equals 14 residues. CDR1 is LNHNV, CDR2 YYDKDF, per germline (reference sequence). The CDR3 here is CATTKGEGGTEQFF. CDR3 DNA: TGTGCCACTACCAAAGGGGAGGGAGGCACTGAGCAGTTCTTC.

The V gene is TRBV29-1, the J gene TRBJ2-7; TRBD2 might be the D (6 bases). The V and J ends lost 5 bases and 4 bases respectively, with 15 bases between them. Germline CDR1 SQVTM, CDR2 ANQGSEA. The CDR3 contains 13 residues. The CDR3: CSVREMGGYEQYF. DNA for the CDR3: TGCAGCGTTCGGGAGATGGGGGGATACGAGCAGTACTTC.

The chain employs TRBV5-4 and TRBJ1-2, with unresolved D. Trimming took 4 bases from V and 4 from J, leaving 11 bases between them. Germline V gene data show CDR1 as SGHNT and CDR2 as YYREEE (reference sequence). CDR3 length: 13 residues. CDR3 DNA sequence: TGTGCCAGCAGCATGACACTTGGCTATGGCTACACCTTC. Encoded protein: CASSMTLGYGYTF.

The rearrangement links TRBV18 to TRBJ2-5, with D maybe TRBD1 (6 bases). With 4 bases removed from V and 4 bases from J, the gap between germline ends came to 10 bases. This CDR3 is built from 13 residues. Germline lookup yields CDR1 KGHSH and CDR2 LQKENI. The CDR3 bases are TGTGCCAGCTCACTTGGGACACCAGAGACCCAGTACTTC. This gives the protein CASSLGTPETQYF.

This clone was seen a few times. The rearrangement joins TRBV11-2 to TRBJ2-7; maybe TRBD2 (5 bases). With 1 base removed from V and 2 bases from J, the gap between germline ends came to 12 bases. CDR3 length: 15 amino acids. Per the germline V gene, CDR1 is SGHAT and CDR2 is FQNNGV. The CDR3 bases are TGTGCCAGCAGCTTAGCGTGGGGAGTCACCTACGAGCAGTACTTC. Translating it yields CASSLAWGVTYEQYF.

The chain uses TRBV30 and TRBJ2-1; the D gene is possibly TRBD1 (6 bases). Germline V gives CDR1 GTSNPN, CDR2 SVGIG (reference sequence). CDR3 length: 16 residues. V was trimmed by 0 bases and J by 3 bases, leaving 15 bases between them. DNA for the CDR3: TGTGCCTGGAGTGTAGCTCCGAGGGACATCTACAATGAGCAGTTCTTC. Translation: CAWSVAPRDIYNEQFF.

The genes are TRBV5-5 and TRBJ2-1; D is uncertain. V lost 3 bases to trimming and J lost 10 bases, with 8 bases between them. Germline CDR1 is SGHKS and CDR2 is YYEKEE (reference sequence). The CDR3 length is 11 residues. The CDR3, as DNA: TGTGCCAGCAGCTCCTCAGCGGAGCAGTTCTTC. Its translation: CASSSSAEQFF.

As regards this clone: Other DNA sequences in this specimen translate into the identical CDR3. The gene calls are TRBV5-1 and TRBJ2-2, with 8 bases matching TRBD1. The CDR3 length is 14 residues. The V gene's germline CDR1 is SGHRS and CDR2 YFSETQ. With V trimmed by 2 bases and J by 6 bases, 3 bases remained unmatched. The CDR3 reads CASSFQGAPGELFF. The CDR3 DNA reads as TGCGCCAGCAGCTTCCAGGGGGCGCCCGGGGAGCTGTTTTTT.

This chain uses TRBV6-6 with TRBJ2-5, with 8 bases that match TRBD1. With 6 bases clipped from V and 3 bases from J, the junction kept 3 bases outside the gene matches. The V gene's germline CDR1 is MNHNY and CDR2 SVGAGI (reference sequence). The CDR3 is 13 residues long. This chain's CDR3 is CASRRGQEETQYF. The CDR3 DNA reads TGTGCCAGCAGGAGGGGACAGGAAGAGACCCAGTACTTC.

The chain combines TRBV15 with TRBJ2-2, with D possibly TRBD2 on 6 matching bases. Trimming took off 5 bases at V and 2 bases at J, with 18 bases between the two ends. The CDR3 runs to 17 residues. Per the germline V gene, CDR1 is LNHNV and CDR2 is YYDKDF (reference sequence). The CDR3, as DNA: TGTGCCACCAGCCATCTGCGGGGAATGGTTAACACCGGGGAGCTGTTTTTT. Protein: CATSHLRGMVNTGELFF. The variable domain in full, with the rest retrieved from reference TRBV15 and TRBJ2-2, is DAMVIQNPRYQVTQFGKPVTLSCSQTLNHNVMYWYQQKSSQAPKLLFHYYDKDFNNEADTPDNFQSRRPNTSFCFLDIRSPGLGDTAMYLCATSHLRGMVNTGELFFGEGSRLTVL.

The chain recombines TRBV23-1 with TRBJ2-7, with D possibly being TRBD1 (5 bases). TRBV23-1 is an ORF, with its function uncertain. Deletions cut 4 bases from V and 3 bases from J, with 16 bases between. The length of the CDR3 is 15 residues. CDR3 region: CASSPAAKGNYEQYF. The CDR3 DNA is TGCGCCAGCAGTCCCGCGGCGAAGGGGAACTACGAGCAGTACTTC.

CDR3 DNA sequence: TGTGCCAGCAGGCCTAGACAGGGGACAAACACCGGGGAGCTGTTTTTT. Residues: CASRPRQGTNTGELFF. V is TRBV5-4 and J is TRBJ2-2; 8 positions match TRBD1. The ends lost 5 bases at V and 2 bases at J; junction bases unmatched: 8. This CDR3 region has 16 residues. CDR1 and CDR2 from the germline V gene are SGHNT and YYREEE (reference sequence).